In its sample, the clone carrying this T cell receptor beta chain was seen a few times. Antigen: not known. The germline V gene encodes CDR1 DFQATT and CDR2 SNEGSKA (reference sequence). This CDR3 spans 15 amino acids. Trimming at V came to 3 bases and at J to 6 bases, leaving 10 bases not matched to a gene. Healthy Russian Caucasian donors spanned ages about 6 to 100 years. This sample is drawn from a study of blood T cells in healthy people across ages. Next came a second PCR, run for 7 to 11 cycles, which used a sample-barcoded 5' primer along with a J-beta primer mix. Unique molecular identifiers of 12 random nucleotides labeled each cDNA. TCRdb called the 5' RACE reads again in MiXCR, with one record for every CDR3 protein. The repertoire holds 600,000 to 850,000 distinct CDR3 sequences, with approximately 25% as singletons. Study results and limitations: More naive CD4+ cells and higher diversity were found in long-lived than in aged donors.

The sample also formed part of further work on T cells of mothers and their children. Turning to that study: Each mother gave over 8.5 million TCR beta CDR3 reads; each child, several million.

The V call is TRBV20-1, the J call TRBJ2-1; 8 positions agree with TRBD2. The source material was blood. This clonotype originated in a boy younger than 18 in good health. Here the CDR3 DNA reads TGCAGTGCTAGGGACAGCCCGGGGGGGCTCAATGAGCAGTTCTTC. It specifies CSARDSPGGLNEQFF.